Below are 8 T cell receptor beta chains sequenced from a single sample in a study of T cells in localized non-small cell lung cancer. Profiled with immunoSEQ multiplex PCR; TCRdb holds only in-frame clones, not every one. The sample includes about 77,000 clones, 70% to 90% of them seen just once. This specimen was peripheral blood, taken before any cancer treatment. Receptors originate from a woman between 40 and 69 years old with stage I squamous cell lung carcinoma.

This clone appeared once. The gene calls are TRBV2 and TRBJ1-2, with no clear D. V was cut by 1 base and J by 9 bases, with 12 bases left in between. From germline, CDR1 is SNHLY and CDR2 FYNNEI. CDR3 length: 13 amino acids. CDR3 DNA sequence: TGTGCCAGCAGTGAAGGGCCCGATCCCAGCTACACCTTC. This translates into CASSEGPDPSYTF.

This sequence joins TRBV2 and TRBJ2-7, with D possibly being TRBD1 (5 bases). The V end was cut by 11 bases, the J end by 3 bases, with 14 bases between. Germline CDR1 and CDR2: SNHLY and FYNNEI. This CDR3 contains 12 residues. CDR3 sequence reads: CACSQANYEQYF. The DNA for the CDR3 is TGTGCCTGTTCACAGGCTAACTACGAGCAGTACTTC.

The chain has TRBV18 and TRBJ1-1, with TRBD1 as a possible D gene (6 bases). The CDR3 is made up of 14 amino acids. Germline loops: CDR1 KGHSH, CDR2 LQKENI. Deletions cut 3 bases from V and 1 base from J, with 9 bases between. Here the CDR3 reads CASSPSRGNTEAFF. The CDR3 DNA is TGTGCCAGCTCACCCAGCAGGGGGAACACTGAAGCTTTCTTT.

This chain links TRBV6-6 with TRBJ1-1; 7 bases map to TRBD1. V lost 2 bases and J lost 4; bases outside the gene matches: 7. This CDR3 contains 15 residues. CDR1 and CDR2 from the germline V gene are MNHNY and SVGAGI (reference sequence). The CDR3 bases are TGTGCCAGCAGTTACCCCGGACAGGTACCCACTGAAGCTTTCTTT. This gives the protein CASSYPGQVPTEAFF.

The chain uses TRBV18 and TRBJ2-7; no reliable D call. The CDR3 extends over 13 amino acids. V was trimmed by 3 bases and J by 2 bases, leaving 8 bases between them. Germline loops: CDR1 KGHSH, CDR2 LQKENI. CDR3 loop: CASSPPSTYEQYF. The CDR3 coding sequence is TGTGCCAGCTCACCCCCAAGTACCTACGAGCAGTACTTC. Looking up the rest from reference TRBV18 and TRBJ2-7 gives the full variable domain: NAGVMQNPRHLVRRRGQEARLRCSPMKGHSHVYWYRQLPEEGLKFMVYLQKENIIDESGMPKERFSAEFPKEGPSILRIQQVVRGDSAAYFCASSPPSTYEQYFGPGTRLTVT.

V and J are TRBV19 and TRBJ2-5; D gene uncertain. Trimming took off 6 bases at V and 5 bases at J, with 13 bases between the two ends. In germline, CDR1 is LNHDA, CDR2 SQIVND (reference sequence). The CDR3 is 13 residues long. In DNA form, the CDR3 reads TGTGCCAGTAGCGACCGAGCCCGTGAGACCCAGTACTTC. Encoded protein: CASSDRARETQYF.

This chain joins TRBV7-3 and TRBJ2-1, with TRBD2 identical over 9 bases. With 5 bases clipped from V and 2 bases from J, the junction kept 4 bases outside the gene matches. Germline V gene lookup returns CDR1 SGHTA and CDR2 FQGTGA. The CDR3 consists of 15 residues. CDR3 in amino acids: CASSPTSGTYNEQFF. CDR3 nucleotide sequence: TGTGCCAGCAGCCCGACTAGCGGAACCTACAATGAGCAGTTCTTC.

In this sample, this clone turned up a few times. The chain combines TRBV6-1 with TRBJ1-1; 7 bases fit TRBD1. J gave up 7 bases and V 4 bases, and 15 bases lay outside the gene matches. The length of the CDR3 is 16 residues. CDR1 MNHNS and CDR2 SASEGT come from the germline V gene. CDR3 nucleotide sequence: TGTGCCAGCAGTGGAAGCGGGCAACAGGGGACGGTTGAAGCTTTCTTT. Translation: CASSGSGQQGTVEAFF.